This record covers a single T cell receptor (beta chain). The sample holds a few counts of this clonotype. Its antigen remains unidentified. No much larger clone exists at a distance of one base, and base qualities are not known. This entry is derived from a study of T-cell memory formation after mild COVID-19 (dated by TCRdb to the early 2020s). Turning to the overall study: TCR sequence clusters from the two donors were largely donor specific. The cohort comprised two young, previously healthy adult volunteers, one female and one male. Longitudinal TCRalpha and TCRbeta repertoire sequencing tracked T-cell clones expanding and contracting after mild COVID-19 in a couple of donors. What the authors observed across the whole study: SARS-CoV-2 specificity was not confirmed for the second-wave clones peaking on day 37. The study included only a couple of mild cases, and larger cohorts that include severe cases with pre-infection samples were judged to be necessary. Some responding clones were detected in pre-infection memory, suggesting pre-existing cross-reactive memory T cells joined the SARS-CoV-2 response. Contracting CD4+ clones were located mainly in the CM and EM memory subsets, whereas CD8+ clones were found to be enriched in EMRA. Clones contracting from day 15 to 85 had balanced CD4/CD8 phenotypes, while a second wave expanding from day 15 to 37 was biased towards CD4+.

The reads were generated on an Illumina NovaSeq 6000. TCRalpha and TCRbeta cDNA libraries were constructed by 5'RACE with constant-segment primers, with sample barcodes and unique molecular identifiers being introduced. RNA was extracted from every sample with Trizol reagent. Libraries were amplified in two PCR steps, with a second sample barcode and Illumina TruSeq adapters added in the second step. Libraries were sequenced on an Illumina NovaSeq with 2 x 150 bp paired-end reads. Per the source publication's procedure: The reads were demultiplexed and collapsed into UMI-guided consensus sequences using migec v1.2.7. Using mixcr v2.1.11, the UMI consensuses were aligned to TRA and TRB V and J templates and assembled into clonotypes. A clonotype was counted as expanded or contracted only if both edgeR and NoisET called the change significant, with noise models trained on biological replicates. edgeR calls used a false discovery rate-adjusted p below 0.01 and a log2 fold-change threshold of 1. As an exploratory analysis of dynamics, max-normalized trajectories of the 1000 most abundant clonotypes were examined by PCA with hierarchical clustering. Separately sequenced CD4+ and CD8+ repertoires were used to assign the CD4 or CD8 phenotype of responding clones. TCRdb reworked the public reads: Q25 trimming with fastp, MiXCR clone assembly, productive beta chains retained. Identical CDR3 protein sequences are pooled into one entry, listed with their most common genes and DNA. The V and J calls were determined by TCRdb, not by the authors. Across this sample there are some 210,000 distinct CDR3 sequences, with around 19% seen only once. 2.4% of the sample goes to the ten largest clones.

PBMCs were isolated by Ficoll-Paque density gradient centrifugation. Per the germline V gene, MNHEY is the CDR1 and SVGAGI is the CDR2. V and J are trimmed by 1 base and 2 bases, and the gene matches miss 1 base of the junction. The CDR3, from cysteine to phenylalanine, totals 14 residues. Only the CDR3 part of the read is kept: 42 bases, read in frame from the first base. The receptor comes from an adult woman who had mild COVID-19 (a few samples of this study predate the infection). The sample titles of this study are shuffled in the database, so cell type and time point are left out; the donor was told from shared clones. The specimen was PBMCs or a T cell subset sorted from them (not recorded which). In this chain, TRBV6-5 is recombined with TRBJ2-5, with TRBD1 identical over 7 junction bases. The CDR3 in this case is CASSYWDSQETQYF. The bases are TGTGCCAGCAGTTACTGGGACAGTCAAGAGACCCAGTACTTC.